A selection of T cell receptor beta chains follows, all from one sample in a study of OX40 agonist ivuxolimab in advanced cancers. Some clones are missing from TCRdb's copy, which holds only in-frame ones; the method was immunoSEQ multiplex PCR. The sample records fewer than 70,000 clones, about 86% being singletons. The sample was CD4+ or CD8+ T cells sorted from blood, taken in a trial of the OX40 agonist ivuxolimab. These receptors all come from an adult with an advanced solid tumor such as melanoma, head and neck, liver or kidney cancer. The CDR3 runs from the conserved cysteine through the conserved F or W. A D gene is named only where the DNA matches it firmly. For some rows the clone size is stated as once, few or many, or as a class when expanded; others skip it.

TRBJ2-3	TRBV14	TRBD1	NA	TGTGCCAGCAGCCAATGGGGACAGGGAACAGATACGCAGTATTTT	CASSQWGQGTDTQYF
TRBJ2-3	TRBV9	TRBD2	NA	TGTGCCAGCAGCTTAAGCGCTTGGCGGGAGGTCACAGATACGCAGTATTTT	CASSLSAWREVTDTQYF
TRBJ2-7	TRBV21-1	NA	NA	TGTGCCAGCAGCCTCGAAGGGCTTTCTATCTACGAGCAGTACTTC	CASSLEGLSIYEQYF
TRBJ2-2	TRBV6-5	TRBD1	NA	TGTGCCAGCAGCCGGGACAGGGGGCTTTCCGGGGAGCTGTTTTTT	CASSRDRGLSGELFF
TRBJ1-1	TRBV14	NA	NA	TGTGCCAGCAGCCAACAAGCAAATCTAGGGAACACTGAAGCTTTCTTT	CASSQQANLGNTEAFF
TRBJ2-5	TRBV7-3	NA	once	TGTGCCAGCAGCTCCGACCGCGTGGGGACCCAGTACTTC	CASSSDRVGTQYF
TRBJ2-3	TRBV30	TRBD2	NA	TGTGCCTGGGCGGGGGGGGATACGCAGTATTTT	CAWAGGDTQYF
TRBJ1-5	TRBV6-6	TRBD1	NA	TGTGCCAGCAGTACAGGGGGCCAGCCCCAGCATTTT	CASSTGGQPQHF
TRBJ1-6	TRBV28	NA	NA	TGTGCCAGCAGTTTCCGGGGAGGGGGTTCACCCCTCCACTTT	CASSFRGGGSPLHF
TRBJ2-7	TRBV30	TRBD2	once	TGTGCCGGAAATTCCGGGACTAGCGGGAGAACCTACGAGCAGTACTTC	CAGNSGTSGRTYEQYF
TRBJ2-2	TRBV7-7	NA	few	TGTGCTAGCAGCTTAAAGGACGACACCGGGGAGCTGTTTTTT	CASSLKDDTGELFF
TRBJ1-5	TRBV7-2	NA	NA	TGTGCCAGCAGCTTAGGAGGGTATGGTCAGCCCCAGCATTTT	CASSLGGYGQPQHF
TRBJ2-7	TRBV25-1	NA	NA	TGTGCCAGCAGTAGGTGGGGAGCGGGGCAGTACTTC	CASSRWGAGQYF
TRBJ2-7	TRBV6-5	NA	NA	TGTGCCAGCCAACGTCGGGAGTACGAGCAGTACTTC	CASQRREYEQYF